One and the same sample provided the 20 T cell receptor beta chains below, sequenced in a study of cytomegalovirus exposure and HLA in healthy donors. PCR employed 60 Vbeta and 13 Jbeta primers. Method: immunoSEQ multiplex PCR; TCRdb's copy keeps in-frame clones and lacks some. This sample has tens of thousands of clones; roughly four fifths occur once, and the top ten carry more than 3.5%. Sequencing input: PBMCs. The receptors originated from a man aged 25-40 years in good health and CMV-seronegative.

CDR3 DNA sequence: TGTGCCAGTAGTAGGGAGGGGGGTAAGAATGAAAAACTGTTTTTT. It is translated as CASSREGGKNEKLFF. The genes are TRBV2 and TRBJ1-4; a possible D gene is TRBD1 (6 bases). CDR1 and CDR2 from the germline V gene are SNHLY and FYNNEI. This CDR3 has 15 residues. V was trimmed by 9 bases and J by 5 bases, leaving 19 bases between them.

The V and J genes are TRBV30 and TRBJ2-7; 7 bases map to TRBD2. This CDR3 has 11 amino acids. Germline CDR1 is GTSNPN and CDR2 is SVGIG (reference sequence). As DNA, the CDR3 is TGTGCGGGGCTAGCGGCCTACGAGCAGTACTTC. It translates to CAGLAAYEQYF.

J is TRBJ2-2 and V is TRBV7-2; D remains unclear. V shed 1 base and J shed 2 bases, with 8 bases lying between them. The CDR3 consists of 15 residues. Per the germline V gene, CDR1 is SGHTA and CDR2 is FQGNSA. The CDR3 loop reads CASSLGGLNTGELFF. CDR3 DNA: TGTGCCAGCAGCTTAGGTGGGCTTAACACCGGGGAGCTGTTTTTT.

The J gene is TRBJ2-1, the V gene TRBV5-1; the D gene is possibly TRBD1 (6 bases). The germline V and J ends were trimmed by 0 bases and 2 bases, with 9 bases remaining between them. Germline-derived CDR1 and CDR2 are SGHRS and YFSETQ. The CDR3 is 15 amino acids. The CDR3 protein is CASSLAGDPYNEQFF. The CDR3 DNA reads as TGCGCCAGCAGCTTGGCAGGGGACCCCTACAATGAGCAGTTCTTC. Full variable domain (rest looked up from reference TRBV5-1 and TRBJ2-1): KAGVTQTPRYLIKTRGQQVTLSCSPISGHRSVSWYQQTPGQGLQFLFEYFSETQRNKGNFPGRFSGRQFSNSRSEMNVSTLELGDSALYLCASSLAGDPYNEQFFGPGTRLTVL.

The chain is built from TRBV7-2 and TRBJ2-6; tentatively, D is TRBD2 (5 bases). The V gene lost 4 bases and the J gene lost 4 bases, with 11 bases spanning the gap. Germline lookup yields CDR1 SGHTA and CDR2 FQGNSA. The CDR3 consists of 15 residues. The chain's CDR3 is CASSSRGKGANVLTF. CDR3 DNA: TGTGCCAGCAGCTCTCGGGGAAAAGGGGCCAACGTCCTGACTTTC. The whole variable domain, remainder taken from reference TRBV7-2 and TRBJ2-6, is GAGVSQSPSNKVTEKGKDVELRCDPISGHTALYWYRQSLGQGLEFLIYFQGNSAPDKSGLPSDRFSAERTGGSVSTLTIQRTQQEDSAVYLCASSSRGKGANVLTFGAGSRLTVL.

This rearrangement joins TRBV23-1 to TRBJ2-2; D remains unclear. TRBV23-1 is marked as an open reading frame, function uncertain. V lost 4 bases and J lost 0, with 12 bases in between. The CDR3 spans 16 residues. The CDR3 DNA reads TGCGCCAGCAGTCGATGGGCAGGCCCGAACACCGGGGAGCTGTTTTTT. Amino acid sequence: CASSRWAGPNTGELFF.

The chain carries TRBV9 and TRBJ2-7; a possible D gene is TRBD2 (7 bases). Deletions cut 5 bases from V and 2 bases from J, with 14 bases between. Germline CDR1 reads SGDLS; CDR2 reads YYNGEE. The CDR3 spans 14 residues. The CDR3 DNA follows: TGTGCCAGCAGGGGGGGGCGGGGGACCTACGAGCAGTACTTC. Protein sequence: CASRGGRGTYEQYF. The variable domain in full, completed from reference TRBV9 and TRBJ2-7, reads DSGVTQTPKHLITATGQRVTLRCSPRSGDLSVYWYQQSLDQGLQFLIQYYNGEERAKGNILERFSAQQFPDLHSELNLSSLELGDSALYFCASRGGRGTYEQYFGPGTRLTVT.

This rearrangement joins TRBV5-1 to TRBJ2-7, with D uncertain. Between the trimmed V and J ends, which lost 0 bases and 4 bases, there was a span of 8 bases. Germline V gene sequence: CDR1 SGHRS, CDR2 YFSETQ. This CDR3 spans 13 amino acids. The CDR3 sequence: CASSLVVGYEQYF. The CDR3 DNA sequence: TGCGCCAGCAGCTTGGTAGTCGGGTACGAGCAGTACTTC.

J is TRBJ1-4 and V is TRBV6-5, with a possible D match to TRBD1 (6 bases). Trimming removed 5 bases at V and 5 bases at J, with 15 bases between. This CDR3 comprises 15 residues. CDR1 and CDR2 (germline): MNHEY, SVGAGI. This chain's CDR3 is CASSTQGLGNEKLFF. CDR3 sequence (DNA): TGTGCCAGCAGTACACAGGGTTTGGGGAATGAAAAACTGTTTTTT.

The V gene is TRBV7-2, the J gene TRBJ1-4; D may be TRBD1 (5 bases). V lost 4 bases, J lost 5 bases, and 11 bases lay in between. CDR3 length: 14 amino acids. Germline V CDR1 and CDR2: SGHTA, FQGNSA. The CDR3 region is CASSWGRVNEKLFF. The CDR3 region has the DNA TGTGCCAGCAGCTGGGGCAGAGTAAATGAAAAACTGTTTTTT.

This clone was detected only once. The chain links TRBV5-1 to TRBJ2-3, with D tentatively TRBD1 (6 bases). The length of the CDR3 is 14 residues. Trimming took off 0 bases at V and 2 bases at J, with 7 bases between the two ends. From germline, CDR1 is SGHRS and CDR2 YFSETQ. This CDR3 reads CASSLGGPTDTQYF. For the CDR3, the DNA is TGCGCCAGCAGCTTGGGGGGGCCCACAGATACGCAGTATTTT.

This chain connects TRBV19 to TRBJ2-7, with D possibly being TRBD1 (8 bases). V was clipped by 5 bases and J by 3 bases, with 20 bases between them. This CDR3 has 16 amino acids. CDR1 LNHDA and CDR2 SQIVND come from the germline V gene (reference sequence). In nucleotides, the CDR3 is TGTGCCAGTAGTGCTCTTTTGGACAGGGAGGGCTACGAGCAGTACTTC. Translating it yields CASSALLDREGYEQYF.

The chain has TRBV30 and TRBJ1-1; D might be TRBD1 (5 bases). The CDR3 runs 15 residues. The germline CDR1 and CDR2 sequences are GTSNPN and SVGIG (reference sequence). V lost 3 bases and J lost 4, with 18 bases in between. The CDR3 nucleotides read TGTGCCTGGAGCGGGCTTTCCTCCGGGGGCACTGAAGCTTTCTTT. Amino acid sequence: CAWSGLSSGGTEAFF.

The V call is TRBV2, the J call TRBJ2-5; TRBD1 matches 9 bases. J was trimmed by 5 bases and V by 4 bases; bases with no gene match: 2. This CDR3 region has 13 residues. Germline lookup yields CDR1 SNHLY and CDR2 FYNNEI. The CDR3 protein is CASSGGTGETQYF. For the CDR3, the DNA is TGTGCCAGCAGTGGGGGGACAGGGGAGACCCAGTACTTC. Together with reference TRBV2 and TRBJ2-5, the CDR3 gives the full variable domain: EPEVTQTPSHQVTQMGQEVILRCVPISNHLYFYWYRQILGQKVEFLVSFYNNEISEKSEIFDDQFSVERPDGSNFTLKIRSTKLEDSAMYFCASSGGTGETQYFGPGTRLLVL.

This chain uses TRBV4-3 with TRBJ2-5; TRBD1 aligns across 8 bases. TRBJ2-7 explains the end of the DNA better; the J call may be wrong. Germline V gene data show CDR1 as LGHNA and CDR2 as YSLEER. This CDR3 contains 16 residues. CDR3 amino acids: CASSQGTGGISYEQYF. DNA for the CDR3: TGCGCCAGCAGCCAGGGAACAGGGGGGATCTCCTACGAGCAGTACTTC.

V usage is TRBV12-5 and J usage is TRBJ2-5; D unclear. The CDR3 consists of 12 residues. Trimming left V 6 bases short and J 5 bases short, with 10 bases between. Germline values: CDR1 LGHNT, CDR2 FRNRAP. The DNA for the CDR3 is TGTGCTAGTGGCACTGGTGCGGAGACCCAGTACTTC. Amino acids: CASGTGAETQYF.

This clone was found a few times. The V gene is TRBV6-5, the J gene TRBJ1-1; possible D gene TRBD1, 6 bases. V was clipped by 5 bases and J by 1 base, with 8 bases between them. The CDR3 contains 13 residues. Germline CDR1 MNHEY, CDR2 SVGAGI. This chain's CDR3 is CASSGQKNTEAFF. CDR3 coding DNA: TGTGCCAGCAGTGGACAGAAGAACACTGAAGCTTTCTTT.

This clone came up once. The chain recombines TRBV18 with TRBJ1-5, with TRBD1 identical over 7 bases. The germline gives CDR1 KGHSH, CDR2 LQKENI. The CDR3 spans 16 residues. V dropped 6 bases and J dropped 2; count of bases not matched to a gene: 10. CDR3 sequence reads: CASSTTTGRGNQPQHF. Here the CDR3 DNA reads TGTGCCAGCTCGACCACGACAGGGAGAGGCAATCAGCCCCAGCATTTT.

This sequence joins TRBV18 and TRBJ1-1, with 11 positions matching TRBD1. V shed 3 bases, J shed 4 bases, and the junction held 10 bases outside the gene matches. Germline V CDR1 and CDR2: KGHSH, LQKENI. This CDR3 comprises 17 residues. CDR3 in amino acids: CASSPYGTGGQGTEAFF. In DNA form, the CDR3 reads TGTGCCAGCTCACCCTACGGGACAGGGGGACAGGGCACTGAAGCTTTCTTT.

The rearrangement uses TRBV9 and TRBJ2-2, with D unclear. Germline-derived CDR1 and CDR2 are SGDLS and YYNGEE. This CDR3 comprises 15 residues. V was shortened by 3 bases and J by 1 base, with 10 bases between the two germline ends. The DNA for the CDR3 is TGTGCCAGCAGCGCTAGTGGTGGGAACACCGGGGAGCTGTTTTTT. This encodes CASSASGGNTGELFF.